The following is a T cell receptor (beta chain) sequence with its context. There is no known antigen for this receptor. Base-call qualities are not available, and no considerably larger clone is one nucleotide away. This CDR3 is also generated by other DNA sequences in the sample. The entry originates in a study of shared clonotypes between healthy human individuals (dated by TCRdb to 2019 to 2021). A note on the overall study: The cohort included a few men and a couple of women between 18 and 49 years of age. For each donor, CD4 naive and CD4 memory were each run on three plates, CD8 naive on two plates, and CD8 memory on one plate. The study deeply sequenced blood TCR repertoires of 5 or 6 healthy adults to estimate repertoire size and the extent of clonotype sharing between individuals. Different laboratories and diverse techniques were used to prepare libraries and sequence TCR repertoires, to increase sequencing depth and limit assay-specific biases. Leukapheresis yielded between about 0.85 and 9.5 billion PBMCs per donor.

For the CD8 naive samples, CD45RO-negative cells were positively selected for CCR7, yielding a CD45RA+CCR7+ population from which TemRA cells were excluded. The donors were healthy, HIV-negative adults who had no recently reported acute infections or vaccinations. Every donor was a Caucasian adult living in Nashville, Tennessee, USA. Blood was collected by leukapheresis, and PBMCs were isolated by Ficoll-Histopaque density gradient centrifugation and then cryopreserved in liquid nitrogen vapor phase. Purity and quantity of every magnetically sorted T cell population were checked by analytical flow cytometry. From each sorted fraction, genomic DNA was isolated and quantified by UV absorbance on a Nanodrop 2000c. Using the deep immunoSEQ assay, TCR CDR3 regions were amplified from genomic DNA by multiplex PCR. For each cell subset, the extracted genomic DNA was distributed evenly across all wells of several immunoSEQ 96-well plates, and each plate served as one replicate. Each replicate PCR for sorted subsets received around 0.2 ug genomic DNA, equal to about 30,000 T cell genomes. Purified libraries were quantified with a Qubit 3.0 fluorometer, sized on a Bioanalyzer 2100, and re-quantified with the KAPA Library Quantification kit. Every immunoSEQ 96-well plate was sequenced on a separate single-read 150-cycle Illumina NextSeq 550 flow cell. For the original study's pipeline: Because only junctional sequences without quality scores were contained in the immunoSEQ output, filtering matching that applied to full-length reads could not be performed. To assign V/J genes and CDR3, sequences were annotated using PyIR, a Python wrapper for IgBLAST v1.9, with IMGT germline references. Reads were filtered out if the reads had weak V/J assignments (E-value above 1e-6), no CDR3, stop codons, out-of-frame junctions, or ambiguous translated residues. V3J clonotypes were defined as sequences sharing an identical inferred V gene, J gene, and CDR3 amino acid sequence. To compute the percentage overlap between repertoires, the number of shared unique clonotypes was divided by the size of the smaller repertoire. RTK rarefaction, the Chao1 estimator, and Recon v2.1 estimates of unobserved clonotypes were used to assess repertoire richness. Generation probabilities for all TCRbeta clonotypes obtained by the gDNA method from a handful of donors were computed using OLGA. As stored in TCRdb, this immuneACCESS dataset retains in-frame rearrangements with V and J assigned. A fraction of the clones does not appear; measured against another copy, unresolved V genes explain less than half of the discrepancy, and the remainder lacks a known reason. For V, J and clone size, that table is used; D and trimming come from the DNA. The sample profile shows over 800,000 clones; 92% of them were found once. The top ten clones comprise about 24% of the sample.

Findings and caveats that apply to the study as a whole: The small number of donors limited the genetic and exposure-history diversity represented. Based on pairwise subsampling, the degree of clonotype sharing among donors was expected to be affected by sequencing depth. Sharing across several donors was observed for 4.5% to 6.5% of naive CD4, 3.5% of naive CD8, about 2.3% of memory CD4, and about 0.4% of memory CD8 clonotypes. Estimated clonotype richness was generally larger for naive than for memory subsets. Compared with non-shared clonotypes, clonotypes shared by all four sorted-subset donors had higher generation probabilities. Rarefaction of sorted-subset datasets indicated incomplete sequencing despite the large sequencing depth. Sampling was restricted to blood, and TCR repertoires in tissues likely differ from the TCR repertoires found in blood.

Compared with germline, V lacks 0 bases and J lacks 4 bases; bases without a gene match: 1. The germline V gene supplies CDR1 SGHRS and CDR2 YFSETQ. From its cysteine to its phenylalanine, the CDR3 spans 15 amino acids. Just the 45-base CDR3 DNA is kept, in frame starting at base 1. This clonotype was sampled from a man under 40 in good health. The V and J genes are TRBV5-1 and TRBJ2-1; TRBD2 matches 10 bases in the middle. The sequencing sample was made of naive CD8+ T cells sorted from blood. The cell subset or site label corresponds to: CD45RA+CCR7+. The sequence in DNA is TGCGCCAGCAGCTTGGAACTAGCGGGATACAATGAGCAGTTCTTC. It is translated as CASSLELAGYNEQFF.